The clone carrying this T cell receptor (beta chain) was detected ten times or more. The antigen is undetermined. Amplification of TCR beta CDR3 regions was performed using RNA transcripts as template. The study used the HTBI primer set for a first-round RT-PCR of the TCR CDR3. TCRdb called the multiplex PCR reads again in MiXCR, with one record for every CDR3 protein. The sample holds about 500,000 distinct CDR3 sequences, roughly 17% seen once. The data derive from a study of T cells in Graves' hyperthyroidism and ophthalmopathy. Ophthalmopathy patients had moderate-to-severe active disease, CAS ≥3, NOSPECS ≥4, and disease duration under 3 months. The study based diagnoses on clinical symptoms, serum thyroxine and TRAb, thyroid ultrasound and orbital computed tomography. General observations from the study: Among thyroid clonotypes expanded above 0.001, most also appeared in blood.

This sequence was found in a woman aged 18-29 years with Graves' ophthalmopathy. The sequencing input was blood.

The CDR3 sequence is CASSYGRVEGVYEQFF. The CDR3 DNA sequence: TGTGCCAGCAGCTACGGACGAGTAGAAGGTGTGTATGAGCAGTTCTTC. This sequence joins TRBV11-2 and TRBJ2-1; no definite D call. Trimming cost V 4 bases and J 8 bases, with 21 bases left between them. Germline V gene lookup returns CDR1 SGHAT and CDR2 FQNNGV. The CDR3 contains 16 residues.